This T cell receptor (beta chain) comes out of a study of blood T cells in healthy people across ages. Study details: Researchers report that template switching captured about one barcoded beta molecule per two T cells. Study-wide results and caveats: Per million T cells, TCR beta diversity dropped roughly linearly as age increased. TCR beta diversity was tightly associated with the proportion of naive T cells.

This CDR3 contains 13 residues. Losses at the gene ends were 2 bases for V and 7 bases for J; bases not matched to a gene: 7. The germline CDR1 and CDR2 sequences are DFQATT and SNEGSKA (reference sequence). PCR was performed a second time for about 7 to 12 cycles using a sample-barcoded 5' primer and a J-beta primer mix. One entry per CDR3 protein, called by TCRdb with MiXCR from the 5' RACE reads. Of 1.4 million or so distinct CDR3 sequences in the sample, approximately 39% were seen once. In regard to this clonotype: What it binds is unknown.

The rearrangement links TRBV20-1 to TRBJ1-2; the match to TRBD1 covers 7 bases. This sequence was found in a woman under 30 in good health. The specimen sequenced was blood. The CDR3 here is CSARTTGIAGYTF. The CDR3 nucleotides are TGCAGTGCTAGAACGACAGGGATTGCTGGCTACACCTTC.